Included here is one T cell receptor (beta chain) sequence, with context. This receptor's antigen is unknown. Base qualities were left out, and no much larger clone turns up one base away. These data belong to a study of T cells and copy number aberrations in small-cell lung cancer (dated by TCRdb to about 2021). Context from the whole study: Whole-exome sequencing of the same tumor regions was paired with TCR repertoire sequencing so that T cell metrics could be related to mutations and copy number aberrations. Tumor TCR data existed for roughly 16 patients, and under 15 patients had TCR data from both tumor tissue and normal tissue.

V sheds 7 bases and J sheds 1 base, leaving 13 bases between their ends. Including cysteine and phenylalanine, the CDR3 has 14 amino acids. Solely the CDR3 DNA is kept, with 42 bases framed from the first base. Via the germline V gene, CDR1 is SGHDN and CDR2 FVKESK. Donors were patients with limited-stage small-cell lung cancer who underwent surgical resection in Hangzhou, China, between about 2007 and 2021. All donors were treated with upfront surgery without preoperative chemotherapy or radiotherapy, and immunotherapy was not given to any donor before or after surgery. All 19 patients in the sequenced cohort were smokers or heavy second-hand smokers. Adjacent normal lung was collected at least 2 cm from the tumor margin and was morphologically confirmed by two pathologists to be free of malignant cells. To characterize heterogeneity of the T cell repertoire, the study applied multi-region TCR-beta sequencing to resected limited-stage small-cell lung cancers and to tumor-adjacent lung tissue. The AllPrep DNA/RNA FFPE Kit (Qiagen) was used to extract genomic DNA from the FFPE tissue.

The immunoSEQ hsTCRB Kit was used with multiplexed V- and J-gene primers to amplify TCR-beta CDR3 regions from genomic DNA. Unique DNA barcodes were added in a second PCR, and the samples were pooled together with one negative control and one positive control. Sequencing of the pooled TCR-beta libraries was performed on an Illumina MiSeq using a 150-cycle paired-end protocol. As for the authors' bioinformatics: Raw sequencing data were processed by Adaptive Biotechnologies into a report containing normalized, annotated TCR-beta repertoires. T-cell density was computed as TCR-beta templates normalized to usable DNA, which was estimated by amplifying housekeeping genes. Clonality was defined as 1 minus Pielou's evenness, while richness was a count of unique rearrangements. TCRdb mirrors the immuneACCESS table, restricted to in-frame sequences. Some clones are absent from its copies; in checked studies, under half trace to an unresolved V gene, and the reason for the others is unknown. V, J and clone size are those of that table, while D and trimming were read from the DNA. The table for this sample lists some 10,000 clones; about 75% of them were counted only once. Under 35% of the sample comes from the top ten.

Study-level results and caveats: Tumors had lower T-cell density, richness and clonality than adjacent lung tissue, though the difference in density was not significant. A small sample size, resulting from surgical resection being uncommon in small-cell lung cancer, limited the study, and the findings need validation. All specimens were formalin-fixed paraffin-embedded tissue, which is known to introduce sequencing artifacts.

Recombination linked TRBV14 to TRBJ1-2; the D gene is possibly TRBD1, with 6 bases matching. This receptor was obtained from a man aged 55 to 70 with small cell lung cancer. Sequencing input: normal tissue next to the tumor. CDR3 region: CASNKGGYNYGYTF. The DNA is as follows: TGTGCCAGCAACAAGGGGGGGTATAACTATGGCTACACCTTC.